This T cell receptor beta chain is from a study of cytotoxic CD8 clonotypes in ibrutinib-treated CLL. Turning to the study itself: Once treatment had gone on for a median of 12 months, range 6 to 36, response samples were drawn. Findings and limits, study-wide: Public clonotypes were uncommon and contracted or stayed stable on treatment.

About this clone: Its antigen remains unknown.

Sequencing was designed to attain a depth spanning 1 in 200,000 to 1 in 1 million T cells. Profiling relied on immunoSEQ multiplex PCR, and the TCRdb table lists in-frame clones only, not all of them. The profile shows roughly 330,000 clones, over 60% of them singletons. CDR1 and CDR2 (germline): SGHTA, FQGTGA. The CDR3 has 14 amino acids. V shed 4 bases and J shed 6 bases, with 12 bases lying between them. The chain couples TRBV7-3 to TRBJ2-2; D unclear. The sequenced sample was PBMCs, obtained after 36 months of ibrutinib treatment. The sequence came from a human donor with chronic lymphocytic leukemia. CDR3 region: CASSSSPTAGELFF. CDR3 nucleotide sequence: TGTGCCAGCAGCTCCAGCCCCACAGCCGGGGAGCTGTTTTTT. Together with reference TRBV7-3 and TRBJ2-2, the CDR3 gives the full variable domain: GAGVSQTPSNKVTEKGKYVELRCDPISGHTALYWYRQSLGQGPEFLIYFQGTGAADDSGLPNDRFFAVRPEGSVSTLKIQRTERGDSAVYLCASSSSPTAGELFFGEGSRLTVL.